A single sample is the source of the 11 T cell receptor beta chains below, sequenced in a study of cytomegalovirus exposure and HLA in healthy donors. The PCR contained 60 Vbeta and 13 Jbeta primers. The protocol was immunoSEQ multiplex PCR, while the TCRdb copy is restricted to in-frame clones and leaves out a portion. Its table lists tens of thousands of clones. The material sequenced was PBMCs. The receptor source for this set is a man between 45 and 60 years old in good health and CMV-seronegative.

The V gene is TRBV9, the J gene TRBJ1-1; 7 bases fit TRBD1. The germline V gene has CDR1 SGDLS and CDR2 YYNGEE. Losses at the gene ends were 4 bases for V and 5 bases for J; bases not matched to a gene: 8. The length of the CDR3 is 14 residues. CDR3 amino acids: CASSPRQGMTEAFF. In nucleotides, the CDR3 is TGTGCCAGCAGCCCAAGACAGGGCATGACTGAAGCTTTCTTT.

This chain uses TRBV7-3 with TRBJ1-2, with a possible D match to TRBD1 (5 bases). The CDR3 runs 15 residues. CDR1 SGHTA and CDR2 FQGTGA come from the germline V gene. Trimming took off 0 bases at V and 2 bases at J, with 10 bases between the two ends. For the CDR3, the DNA is TGTGCCAGCAGCTTAACGGGGGGGATCAACTATGGCTACACCTTC. Its protein product is CASSLTGGINYGYTF.

CDR3 loop: CASSQDTASGGADITGELFF. In DNA, the CDR3 is TGCGCCAGCAGCCAAGATACGGCTAGCGGGGGGGCCGATATCACCGGGGAGCTGTTTTTT. The chain couples TRBV4-3 to TRBJ2-2; 12 bases line up with TRBD2. The CDR3 spans 20 residues. Germline V gene sequence: CDR1 LGHNA, CDR2 YSLEER. V lost 0 bases, J lost 4 bases, and 12 bases stayed unmatched.

V and J are TRBV28 and TRBJ2-7; 7 positions match TRBD1. The CDR3 contains 12 residues. V gave up 4 bases and J gave up 6 bases; unmatched junction bases: 3. CDR1 is MDHEN and CDR2 is SYDVKM in the germline V gene. The CDR3 coding sequence is TGTGCCAGCAGTTCTACAGGGGCCGAGCAGTACTTC. Translation: CASSSTGAEQYF.

V is TRBV7-9 and J is TRBJ2-1; TRBD2 agrees at 7 bases. The V segment lost 3 bases and the J segment 2 bases; nucleotides outside the gene matches: 4. The germline V gene encodes CDR1 SEHNR and CDR2 FQNEAQ (reference sequence). The CDR3 is made up of 15 amino acids. The CDR3 DNA is TGTGCCAGCAGCTTCACGGGGGGACCCTACAATGAGCAGTTCTTC. Amino acid sequence: CASSFTGGPYNEQFF.

J is TRBJ1-2 and V is TRBV7-9, with 8 bases aligning to TRBD1. The germline gives CDR1 SEHNR, CDR2 FQNEAQ (reference sequence). Trimming at V came to 5 bases and at J to 8 bases, leaving 19 bases not matched to a gene. The CDR3 extends over 17 amino acids. The CDR3 DNA reads TGTGCCAGCAGCAACTTATTACCCTCGGACAGGGTTCGCGGCTACACCTTC. It is translated as CASSNLLPSDRVRGYTF.

This chain connects TRBV15 to TRBJ1-4; D remains unclear. Trimming left V 4 bases short and J 7 bases short, with 16 bases between. The CDR3 is made up of 15 amino acids. Germline CDR1 and CDR2: LNHNV and YYDKDF (reference sequence). The CDR3 spells CATSIFRGGVEKLFF. The CDR3 nucleotides read TGTGCCACCAGCATATTTCGGGGAGGAGTTGAAAAACTGTTTTTT.

The rearrangement links TRBV19 to TRBJ1-6; TRBD1 aligns across 9 bases. This CDR3 contains 16 residues. With V trimmed by 4 bases and J by 6 bases, 7 bases remained unmatched. Germline V gene lookup returns CDR1 LNHDA and CDR2 SQIVND (reference sequence). This CDR3 is CASSRKRDRVNSPLHF. In nucleotides, the CDR3 is TGTGCCAGTAGTAGGAAACGGGACAGGGTTAATTCACCCCTCCACTTT.

The V gene is TRBV18, the J gene TRBJ2-2; no firm D call. Germline CDR1 and CDR2: KGHSH and LQKENI. The length of the CDR3 is 14 residues. V lost 6 bases and J 0 bases, leaving 8 bases between the germline ends. CDR3 sequence reads: CASSSYTNTGELFF. The CDR3 bases are TGTGCCAGCTCTTCGTACACGAACACCGGGGAGCTGTTTTTT.

This chain uses TRBV10-3 with TRBJ1-3; TRBD1 matches 12 bases. The ends lost 3 bases at V and 1 base at J; junction bases unmatched: 7. This CDR3 comprises 18 residues. Germline loops: CDR1 ENHRY, CDR2 SYGVKD. CDR3 in amino acids: CAISDGTGGSNSGNTIYF. CDR3 nucleotides: TGTGCCATCAGTGACGGGACAGGGGGCTCTAATTCTGGAAACACCATATATTTT.

V is TRBV6-5 and J is TRBJ1-4; weak D call: TRBD1 (5 bases). Germline V CDR1 and CDR2: MNHEY, SVGAGI. The V and J ends lost 5 bases and 0 bases respectively, with 10 bases between them. This CDR3 is built from 15 residues. The CDR3 here is CASSLQDPTNEKLFF. The CDR3 region has the DNA TGTGCCAGCAGTCTACAGGACCCAACTAATGAAAAACTGTTTTTT.